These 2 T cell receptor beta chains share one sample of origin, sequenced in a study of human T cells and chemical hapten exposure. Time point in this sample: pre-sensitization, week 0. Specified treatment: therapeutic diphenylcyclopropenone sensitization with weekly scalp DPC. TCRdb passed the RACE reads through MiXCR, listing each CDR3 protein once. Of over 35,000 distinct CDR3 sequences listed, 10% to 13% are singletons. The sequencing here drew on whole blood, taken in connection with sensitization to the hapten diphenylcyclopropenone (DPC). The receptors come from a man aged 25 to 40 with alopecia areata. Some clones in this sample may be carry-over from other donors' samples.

In nucleotides, the CDR3 is TGTGCCAGCAGCTTGGGCAGGGTATTTTCCTACGAGCAGTACTTC. This translates into CASSLGRVFSYEQYF. The chain couples TRBV5-6 to TRBJ2-7; possibly TRBD1 for D (5 bases). The CDR3 runs 15 residues. Germline V gene sequence: CDR1 SGHDT, CDR2 YYEEEE. Trimming removed 0 bases at V and 1 base at J, with 11 bases between.

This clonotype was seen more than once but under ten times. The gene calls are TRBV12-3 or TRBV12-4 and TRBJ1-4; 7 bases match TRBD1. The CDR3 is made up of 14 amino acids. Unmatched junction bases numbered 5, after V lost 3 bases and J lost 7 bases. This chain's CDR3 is CASSFVGGGEKLFF. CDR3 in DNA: TGTGCCAGCAGTTTTGTAGGGGGCGGTGAAAAACTGTTTTTT.